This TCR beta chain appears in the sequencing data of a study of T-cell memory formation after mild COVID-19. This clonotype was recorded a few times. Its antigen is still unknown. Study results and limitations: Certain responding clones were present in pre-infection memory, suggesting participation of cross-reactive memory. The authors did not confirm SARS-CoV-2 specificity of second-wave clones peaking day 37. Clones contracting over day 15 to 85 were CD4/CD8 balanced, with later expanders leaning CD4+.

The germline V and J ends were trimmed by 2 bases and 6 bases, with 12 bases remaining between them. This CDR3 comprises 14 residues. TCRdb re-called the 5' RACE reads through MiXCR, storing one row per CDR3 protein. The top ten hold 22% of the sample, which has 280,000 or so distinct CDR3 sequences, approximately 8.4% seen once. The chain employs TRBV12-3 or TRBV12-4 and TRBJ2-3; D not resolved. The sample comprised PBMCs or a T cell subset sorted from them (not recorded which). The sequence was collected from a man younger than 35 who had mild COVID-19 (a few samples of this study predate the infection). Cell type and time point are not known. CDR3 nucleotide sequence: TGTGCCAGCAGTTTACCCGGGCATCGGGATACGCAGTATTTT. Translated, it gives CASSLPGHRDTQYF.